This T cell receptor beta chain is drawn from a study of cytomegalovirus exposure and HLA in healthy donors. Study-level information: Prior work identified roughly 120 million unique TCR beta sequences in roughly 180 million T cells. Findings and limits, study-wide: TCR beta sequences reportedly predicted most subjects' HLA-A and HLA-B alleles accurately.

This CDR3 contains 14 residues. The germline V gene encodes CDR1 SGHRS and CDR2 YFSETQ. With 4 bases clipped from V and 3 bases from J, the junction kept 4 bases outside the gene matches. This clone was detected only a few times. What it binds is unknown. The PCR used 60 Vbeta and 13 Jbeta primers. TCRdb's table, derived via immunoSEQ multiplex PCR, lists solely in-frame clones and lacks some. The table records more than 95,000 clones, around 10% of them present only once. The TCR comes from a middle-aged man in good health and CMV-seropositive. Sequences were obtained from PBMCs. This chain links TRBV5-1 with TRBJ2-7; TRBD1 agrees at 10 bases. The CDR3 DNA reads TGCGCCAGCAGCGTAGGGACAGGGGACTACGAGCAGTACTTC. Amino acid sequence: CASSVGTGDYEQYF.